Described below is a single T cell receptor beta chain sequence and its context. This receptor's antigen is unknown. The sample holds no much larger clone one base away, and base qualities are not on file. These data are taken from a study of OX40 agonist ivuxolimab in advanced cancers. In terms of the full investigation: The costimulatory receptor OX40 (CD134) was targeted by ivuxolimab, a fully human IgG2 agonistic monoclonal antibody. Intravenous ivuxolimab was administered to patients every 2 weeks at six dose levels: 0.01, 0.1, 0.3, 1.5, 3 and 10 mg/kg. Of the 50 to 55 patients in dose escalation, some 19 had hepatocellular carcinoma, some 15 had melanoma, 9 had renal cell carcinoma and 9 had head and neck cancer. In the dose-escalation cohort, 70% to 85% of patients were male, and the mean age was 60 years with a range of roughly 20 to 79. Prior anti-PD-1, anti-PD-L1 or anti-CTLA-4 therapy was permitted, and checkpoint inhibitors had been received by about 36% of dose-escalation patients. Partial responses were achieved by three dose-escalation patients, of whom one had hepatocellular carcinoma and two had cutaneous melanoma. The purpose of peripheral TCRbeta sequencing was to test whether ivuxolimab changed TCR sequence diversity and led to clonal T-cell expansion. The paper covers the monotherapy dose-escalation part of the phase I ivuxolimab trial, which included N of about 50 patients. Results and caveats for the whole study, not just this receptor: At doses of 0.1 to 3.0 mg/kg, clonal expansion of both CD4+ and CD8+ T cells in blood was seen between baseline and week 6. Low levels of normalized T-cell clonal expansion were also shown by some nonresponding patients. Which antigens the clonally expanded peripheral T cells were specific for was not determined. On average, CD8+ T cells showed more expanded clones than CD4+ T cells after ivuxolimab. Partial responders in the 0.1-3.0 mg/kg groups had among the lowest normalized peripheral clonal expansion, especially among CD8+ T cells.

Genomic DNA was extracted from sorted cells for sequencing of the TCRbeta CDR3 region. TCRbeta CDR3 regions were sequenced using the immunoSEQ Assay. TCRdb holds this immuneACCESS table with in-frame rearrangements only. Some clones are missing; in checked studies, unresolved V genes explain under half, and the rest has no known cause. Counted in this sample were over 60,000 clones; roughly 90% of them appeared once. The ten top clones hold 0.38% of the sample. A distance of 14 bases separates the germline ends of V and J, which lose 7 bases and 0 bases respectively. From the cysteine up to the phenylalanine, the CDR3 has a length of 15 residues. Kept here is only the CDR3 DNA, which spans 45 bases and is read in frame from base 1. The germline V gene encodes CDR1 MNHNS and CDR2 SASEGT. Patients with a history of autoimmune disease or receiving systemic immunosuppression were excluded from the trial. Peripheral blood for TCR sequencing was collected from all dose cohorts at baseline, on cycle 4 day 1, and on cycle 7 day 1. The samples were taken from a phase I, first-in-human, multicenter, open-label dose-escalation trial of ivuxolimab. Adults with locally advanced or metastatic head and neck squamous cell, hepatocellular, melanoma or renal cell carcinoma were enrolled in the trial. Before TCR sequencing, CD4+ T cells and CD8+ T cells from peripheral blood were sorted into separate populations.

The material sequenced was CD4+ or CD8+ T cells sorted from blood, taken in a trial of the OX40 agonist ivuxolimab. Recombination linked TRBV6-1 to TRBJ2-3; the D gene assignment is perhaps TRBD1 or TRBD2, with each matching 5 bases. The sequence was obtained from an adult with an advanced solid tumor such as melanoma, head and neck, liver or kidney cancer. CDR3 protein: CASTMVGASTDTQYF. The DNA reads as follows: TGTGCCAGCACGATGGTCGGGGCTAGCACAGATACGCAGTATTTT.